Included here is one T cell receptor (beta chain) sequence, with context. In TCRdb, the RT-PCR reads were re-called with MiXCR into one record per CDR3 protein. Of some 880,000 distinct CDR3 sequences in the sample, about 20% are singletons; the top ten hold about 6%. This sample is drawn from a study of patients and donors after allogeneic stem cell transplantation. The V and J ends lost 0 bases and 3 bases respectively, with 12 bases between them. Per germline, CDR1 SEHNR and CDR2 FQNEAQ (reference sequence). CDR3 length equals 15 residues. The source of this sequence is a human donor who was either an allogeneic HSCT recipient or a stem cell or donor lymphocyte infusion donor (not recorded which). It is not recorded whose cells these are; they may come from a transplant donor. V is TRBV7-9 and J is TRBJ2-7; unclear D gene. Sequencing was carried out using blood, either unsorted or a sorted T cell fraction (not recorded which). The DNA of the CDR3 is TGTGCCAGCAGCTTAGCGCTTGGAGTCTACTACGAGCAGTACTTC. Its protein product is CASSLALGVYYEQYF.